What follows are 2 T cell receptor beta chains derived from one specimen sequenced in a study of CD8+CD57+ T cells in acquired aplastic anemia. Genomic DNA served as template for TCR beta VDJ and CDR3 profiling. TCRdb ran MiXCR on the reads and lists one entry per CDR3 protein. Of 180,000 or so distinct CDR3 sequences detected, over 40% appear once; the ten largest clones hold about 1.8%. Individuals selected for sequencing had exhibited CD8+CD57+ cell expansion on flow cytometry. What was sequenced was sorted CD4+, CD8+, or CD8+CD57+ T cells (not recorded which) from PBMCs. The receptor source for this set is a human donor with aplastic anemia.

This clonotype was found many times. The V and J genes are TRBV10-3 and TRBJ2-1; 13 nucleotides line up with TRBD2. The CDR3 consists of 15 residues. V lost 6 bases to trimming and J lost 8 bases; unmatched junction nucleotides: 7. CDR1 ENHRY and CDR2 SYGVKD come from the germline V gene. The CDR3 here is CAIRQLAGGPDEQFF. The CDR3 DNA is TGTGCCATCAGGCAACTAGCGGGAGGGCCCGATGAGCAGTTCTTC.

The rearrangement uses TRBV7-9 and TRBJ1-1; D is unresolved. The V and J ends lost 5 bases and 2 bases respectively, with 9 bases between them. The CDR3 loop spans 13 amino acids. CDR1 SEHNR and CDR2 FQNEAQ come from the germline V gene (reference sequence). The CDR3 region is CASSQIANTEAFF. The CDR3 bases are TGTGCCAGCAGCCAAATAGCAAACACTGAAGCTTTCTTT.